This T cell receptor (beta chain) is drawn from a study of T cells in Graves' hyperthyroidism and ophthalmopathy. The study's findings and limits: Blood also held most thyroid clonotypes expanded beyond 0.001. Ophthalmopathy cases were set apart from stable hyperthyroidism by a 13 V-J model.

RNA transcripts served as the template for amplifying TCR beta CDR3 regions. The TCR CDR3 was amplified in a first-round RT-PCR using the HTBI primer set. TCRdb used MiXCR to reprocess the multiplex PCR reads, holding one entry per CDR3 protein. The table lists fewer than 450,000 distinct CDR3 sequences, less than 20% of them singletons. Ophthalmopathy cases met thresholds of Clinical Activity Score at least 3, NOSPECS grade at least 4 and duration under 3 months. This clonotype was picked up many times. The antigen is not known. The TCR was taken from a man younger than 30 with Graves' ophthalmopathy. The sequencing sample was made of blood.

This CDR3 is CANQGRYGYTF. The CDR3 nucleotides are TGTGCCAACCAGGGTCGCTATGGCTACACCTTC. The chain links TRBV28 to TRBJ1-2; tentatively, D is TRBD1 (5 bases). Germline loops: CDR1 MDHEN, CDR2 SYDVKM. The CDR3 runs 11 residues. Between the trimmed V and J ends, which lost 10 bases and 4 bases, there was a span of 10 bases.